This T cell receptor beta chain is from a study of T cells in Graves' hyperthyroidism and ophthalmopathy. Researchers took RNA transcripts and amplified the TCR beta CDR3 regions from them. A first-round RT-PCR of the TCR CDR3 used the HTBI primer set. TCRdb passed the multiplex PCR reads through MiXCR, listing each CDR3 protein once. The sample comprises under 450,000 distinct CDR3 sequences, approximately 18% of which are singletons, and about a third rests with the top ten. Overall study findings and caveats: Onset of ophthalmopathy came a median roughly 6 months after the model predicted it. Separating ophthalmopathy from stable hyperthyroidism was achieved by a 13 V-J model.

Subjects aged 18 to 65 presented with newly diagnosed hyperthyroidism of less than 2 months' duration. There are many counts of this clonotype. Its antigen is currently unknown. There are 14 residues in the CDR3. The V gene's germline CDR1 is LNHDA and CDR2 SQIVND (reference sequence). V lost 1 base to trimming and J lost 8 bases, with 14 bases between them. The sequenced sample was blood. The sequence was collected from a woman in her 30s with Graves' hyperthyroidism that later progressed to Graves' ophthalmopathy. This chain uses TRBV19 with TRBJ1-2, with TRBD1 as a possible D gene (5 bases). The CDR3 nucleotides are TGTGCCAGTAGTATAGGGACAAAGGCGGAAGGCTACACCTTC. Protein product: CASSIGTKAEGYTF.